This T cell receptor beta chain was captured in a study of blood T cell repertoires in COVID-19. Study overall: The study drew acute and convalescent COVID-19 samples from the United States, Italy and Spain.

This clone came up once. Source study methods: Reference gene primer amplification gave nucleated cell count estimates. The table came from immunoSEQ multiplex PCR; TCRdb's copy has only in-frame clones and leaves some out. The V and J calls and clone size come from that table; D and trimming were worked out from the DNA. The sample includes 100,000 to 150,000 clones, about 70% of them seen just once. Germline CDR1 SGHRS, CDR2 YFSETQ. The CDR3 spans 14 residues. The ends were cut back, 4 bases at V and 5 bases at J, with 15 bases in the middle. This clonotype originated in a man aged 60 to 75 with acute or convalescent COVID-19. Sequenced input: peripheral blood. The chain uses TRBV5-1 and TRBJ1-2; tentative D call: TRBD1 (5 bases). The CDR3 DNA reads as TGCGCCAGCAGCCAGGGTGACGGCTTATATGGCTACACCTTC. Translating it yields CASSQGDGLYGYTF.